Listed here are 19 T cell receptor beta chains from one sample, sequenced in a study of OX40 agonist ivuxolimab in advanced cancers. Measured with immunoSEQ multiplex PCR; TCRdb has only the in-frame clones, and not every one. The sample records about 35,000 clones, about 74% being singletons. Sample: CD4+ or CD8+ T cells sorted from blood, taken in a trial of the OX40 agonist ivuxolimab. The receptors stem from an adult with an advanced solid tumor such as melanoma, head and neck, liver or kidney cancer.

J is TRBJ2-2 and V is TRBV9; the D gene could be TRBD1 or TRBD2 (5 bases each). V was shortened by 4 bases and J by 7 bases, with 17 bases between the two germline ends. CDR1 is SGDLS and CDR2 is YYNGEE in the germline V gene. The CDR3 has 15 amino acids. The CDR3 coding sequence is TGTGCCAGCAGCACCCAGGGACCCGGGGTCGGGGAGCTGTTTTTT. Translated: CASSTQGPGVGELFF.

V is TRBV6-5 and J is TRBJ2-1; 10 bases match TRBD2. The junction had 6 bases not matched to a gene; V was cut back by 6 bases and J by 7 bases. Germline CDR1 MNHEY, CDR2 SVGAGI. The CDR3 length is 14 residues. CDR3 loop: CASREAGGSNEQFF. The CDR3, as DNA: TGTGCCAGCAGAGAAGCGGGGGGGTCGAATGAGCAGTTCTTC.

V usage is TRBV11-1 and J usage is TRBJ2-2; the D gene is possibly TRBD1 (6 bases). Trimming removed 5 bases from V and 1 base from J, with 11 bases in between. Germline V gene data show CDR1 as SGHAT and CDR2 as FQDESV (reference sequence). This CDR3 is built from 15 residues. CDR3 amino acids: CASSLIQGNTGELFF. CDR3 DNA sequence: TGTGCCAGCAGCCTAATACAGGGGAACACCGGGGAGCTGTTTTTT.

This clone was counted a few times. The V gene is TRBV5-6, the J gene TRBJ2-5; D might be TRBD2 (6 bases). V was clipped by 2 bases and J by 2 bases, with 16 bases between them. The CDR3 has 16 residues. Germline V gives CDR1 SGHDT, CDR2 YYEEEE. The CDR3 DNA reads as TGTGCCAGCAGCTTTCGGGTGGGGGGTGGACAAGAGACCCAGTACTTC. It encodes CASSFRVGGGQETQYF.

The chain has TRBV2 and TRBJ2-5, with D possibly TRBD2 on 6 matching bases. V was cut by 6 bases and J by 5 bases, with 7 bases left in between. Per the germline V gene, CDR1 is SNHLY and CDR2 is FYNNEI. The CDR3 length is 11 residues. The CDR3 protein is CASREGETQYF. In nucleotides, the CDR3 is TGTGCCAGCAGGGAGGGGGAGACCCAGTACTTC.

The V and J genes are TRBV5-1 and TRBJ2-5; D possibly corresponds to TRBD1 (6 bases). The germline CDR1 and CDR2 sequences are SGHRS and YFSETQ. Trimming cost V 4 bases and J 2 bases, with 12 bases left between them. The CDR3 loop spans 14 amino acids. The CDR3 sequence is CASSVDSNQETQYF. DNA of the CDR3: TGCGCCAGCAGCGTGGACAGCAATCAAGAGACCCAGTACTTC.

There are a few counts of this clone. The CDR3 region has the DNA TGTGCCAGCATGCTGTTGTCGGGATCACCCCTCCACTTT. This translates into CASMLLSGSPLHF. The chain carries TRBV2 and TRBJ1-6; D not resolved. There are 13 residues in the CDR3. V lost 7 bases and J 10 bases, leaving 14 bases between the germline ends. The germline V gene encodes CDR1 SNHLY and CDR2 FYNNEI.

The chain links TRBV27 to TRBJ1-4, with unresolved D. The V end was cut by 3 bases, the J end by 7 bases, with 15 bases between. CDR3 size: 15 residues. CDR1 and CDR2 from the germline V gene are MNHEY and SMNVEV (reference sequence). As DNA, the CDR3 is TGTGCCAGCAGTTTCCGTCCCGATGGAACTGAAAAACTGTTTTTT. It specifies CASSFRPDGTEKLFF.

The chain couples TRBV4-2 to TRBJ2-3, with 9 positions matching TRBD2. The CDR3 consists of 14 residues. Trimming at V came to 4 bases and at J to 5 bases, leaving 4 bases not matched to a gene. Per germline, CDR1 LGHNA and CDR2 YNFKEQ. The CDR3 spells CASSPRLAEDTQYF. CDR3 sequence (DNA): TGTGCCAGCAGCCCCCGACTAGCGGAAGATACGCAGTATTTT.

The chain links TRBV4-1 to TRBJ1-5; a possible D gene is TRBD1 (6 bases). Per germline, CDR1 MGHRA and CDR2 YSYEKL. The CDR3 consists of 17 residues. The V end lost 1 base, the J end lost 0 bases, and 13 bases lay between the germline ends. CDR3 coding DNA: TGCGCCAGCAGCCAAGGAGCTGGGGACAATAGCAATCAGCCCCAGCATTTT. This sequence encodes CASSQGAGDNSNQPQHF.

The chain uses TRBV28 and TRBJ2-1; 10 bases align to TRBD1. Germline lookup yields CDR1 MDHEN and CDR2 SYDVKM. The length of the CDR3 is 15 residues. The ends lost 10 bases at V and 1 base at J; junction bases unmatched: 7. In nucleotides, the CDR3 is TGTGCCATCGGGCCGGGACAGGGGTCCTACAATGAGCAGTTCTTC. Translation gives CAIGPGQGSYNEQFF.

The chain couples TRBV5-1 to TRBJ1-3, with D maybe TRBD1 (6 bases). Looked up from germline, CDR1 is SGHRS and CDR2 is YFSETQ. Trimming took off 0 bases at V and 3 bases at J, with 13 bases between the two ends. The CDR3 has 16 amino acids. The CDR3 DNA reads as TGCGCCAGCAGCTTGGCCGGGGGGCTAGGTGGAAACACCATATATTTT. Residues: CASSLAGGLGGNTIYF.

The chain joins TRBV30 to TRBJ1-1; D uncertain. CDR3 length: 12 residues. Germline lookup yields CDR1 GTSNPN and CDR2 SVGIG (reference sequence). V dropped 0 bases and J dropped 0 bases, with 2 bases sitting between them. The CDR3 nucleotides are TGTGCCTGGAGTGTAATGAACACTGAAGCTTTCTTT. Translating it yields CAWSVMNTEAFF. The entire variable domain, with the rest obtained from reference TRBV30 and TRBJ1-1, is as follows: SQTIHQWPATLVQPVGSPLSLECTVEGTSNPNLYWYRQAAGRGLQLLFYSVGIGQISSEVPQNLSASRPQDRQFILSSKKLLLSDSGFYLCAWSVMNTEAFFGQGTRLTVV.

The V call is TRBV10-3, the J call TRBJ1-5; a possible D gene is TRBD1 (5 bases). The CDR3 extends over 13 amino acids. Trimming cost V 3 bases and J 6 bases, with 9 bases left between them. The germline V gene encodes CDR1 ENHRY and CDR2 SYGVKD. CDR3: CAISDRDGQPQHF. The DNA for the CDR3 is TGTGCCATCAGTGACAGGGACGGTCAGCCCCAGCATTTT.

The chain has TRBV6-1 and TRBJ2-7; no definite D call. CDR3 size: 11 residues. CDR1 is MNHNS and CDR2 is SASEGT in the germline V gene. V dropped 6 bases and J dropped 3 bases, with 6 bases sitting between them. CDR3 nucleotide sequence: TGTGCCAGCAGCGAGCTCTACGAGCAGTACTTC. It yields the protein CASSELYEQYF.

V gene TRBV7-9 combines with J gene TRBJ1-4; possibly TRBD1 for D (5 bases). The germline CDR1 and CDR2 sequences are SEHNR and FQNEAQ (reference sequence). The length of the CDR3 is 15 residues. With 0 bases removed from V and 3 bases from J, the gap between germline ends came to 8 bases. CDR3 DNA sequence: TGTGCCAGCAGCTTAGCGTTGGGGGCTAATGAAAAACTGTTTTTT. Translated, it gives CASSLALGANEKLFF.

CDR3 loop: CASSSGGAVGEQFF. The DNA for the CDR3 is TGTGCCAGCTCTAGCGGGGGGGCGGTGGGTGAGCAGTTCTTC. The chain uses TRBV28 and TRBJ2-1; 12 positions match TRBD2. J was trimmed by 9 bases and V by 8 bases; bases with no gene match: 8. Germline CDR1 and CDR2: MDHEN and SYDVKM. The CDR3 contains 14 residues. The full variable domain, rest sourced from reference TRBV28 and TRBJ2-1, is DVKVTQSSRYLVKRTGEKVFLECVQDMDHENMFWYRQDPGLGLRLIYFSYDVKMKEKGDIPEGYSVSREKKERFSLILESASTNQTSMYLCASSSGGAVGEQFFGPGTRLTVL.

The J gene is TRBJ1-1, the V gene TRBV25-1; no clear D gene. Germline V gene lookup returns CDR1 MGHDK and CDR2 SYGVNS. The CDR3 covers 12 residues. The V end was cut by 7 bases, the J end by 7 bases, with 13 bases between. The CDR3 sequence: CASMVGRFEAFF. The CDR3 nucleotides read TGTGCCAGCATGGTGGGTAGATTTGAAGCTTTCTTT.

To note about this clone: One end of the junction fails to match germline, which may point to a read error. The chain joins TRBV7-2 to TRBJ1-5; D is unresolved. Germline loops: CDR1 SGHTA, CDR2 FQGNSA. The CDR3 covers 12 residues. CDR3 amino acids: CASSDPNKPQHF. CDR3 bases: TGTGCCAGCAGCGATCCCAATAAGCCCCAGCATTTT.